This T cell receptor beta chain was sequenced for a study of cytomegalovirus exposure and HLA in healthy donors. Assay used: immunoSEQ multiplex PCR; TCRdb lists only in-frame clones, some missing. This repertoire shows over 200,000 clones, 85% to 90% found once; its top ten account for roughly 3%. CDR3 length equals 14 residues. The germline V gene encodes CDR1 MDHEN and CDR2 SYDVKM. V was pared by 5 bases and J by 1 base, with 8 bases between. The receptor comes from a woman younger than 30 in good health and CMV-seronegative. The V gene is TRBV28, the J gene TRBJ2-2, with unresolved D. Sequenced input: PBMCs. CDR3 protein: CASSPQMNTGELFF. The DNA of the CDR3 is TGTGCCAGCAGTCCCCAGATGAACACCGGGGAGCTGTTTTTT.